This TCR beta chain was recorded in a study of shared clonotypes between healthy human individuals. General observations from the study: Sequencing depth was expected to affect clonotype sharing among donors.

Notes on this clone: As yet, its antigen is unknown. This same CDR3 is encoded by further DNA sequences in the sample.

Original data processing: ImmunoSEQ sequences covered only the junction and lacked quality scores; filtering therefore differed. Sequenced by immunoSEQ multiplex PCR; TCRdb stores in-frame clones only, minus some. V and J calls and clone size are given by that table; D and trimming were obtained from the DNA. The data show more than 600,000 clones, approximately 90% seen once. Positively selected for CCR7, the CD45RO-negative cells used as naive CD8 cells excluded terminally differentiated effector memory CD45RA+ cells. Germline assignment: CDR1 MGHRA and CDR2 YSYEKL. The CDR3 extends over 13 amino acids. Trimming removed 1 base from V and 6 bases from J, with 7 bases in between.

The sequence was collected from a man aged 30 to 45 in good health. Sequenced material: naive CD8+ T cells sorted from blood. This rearrangement joins TRBV4-1 to TRBJ1-5; D unclear. The CDR3 sequence: CASSQVGSQPQHF. In DNA form, the CDR3 reads TGCGCCAGCAGCCAAGTAGGGAGTCAGCCCCAGCATTTT.